This T cell receptor (beta chain) was sequenced during a study of T-cell memory formation after mild COVID-19. Study outcomes and limitations: Researchers could not confirm that second-wave clones peaking on day 37 targeted SARS-CoV-2. Later expanders leaned CD4+, whereas clones that contracted between day 15 and 85 were balanced CD4/CD8. Those CD4+ clones that contracted were mainly in CM and EM (CD8+ ones in EMRA).

This clonotype appeared a few times. Its antigen is still unknown. Libraries for TCRalpha and TCRbeta carried sample barcodes and unique molecular identifiers via 5'RACE. Each CDR3 protein gets one entry after TCRdb re-called the 5' RACE reads with MiXCR. Of roughly 110,000 distinct CDR3 sequences listed, about an eighth are singletons. The germline V gene has CDR1 SGHTA and CDR2 FQGNSA. This CDR3 comprises 14 residues. V was cut by 5 bases and J by 2 bases, with 10 bases left in between. The TCR was taken from a young man who had mild COVID-19 (a few samples of this study predate the infection). Cell type and time point are not known. Sequenced: PBMCs or a T cell subset sorted from them (not recorded which). This chain links TRBV7-2 with TRBJ1-3; D unclear. CDR3 coding DNA: TGTGCCAGCAGCCCCCTGATTGCTGGAAACACCATATATTTT. This translates into CASSPLIAGNTIYF.